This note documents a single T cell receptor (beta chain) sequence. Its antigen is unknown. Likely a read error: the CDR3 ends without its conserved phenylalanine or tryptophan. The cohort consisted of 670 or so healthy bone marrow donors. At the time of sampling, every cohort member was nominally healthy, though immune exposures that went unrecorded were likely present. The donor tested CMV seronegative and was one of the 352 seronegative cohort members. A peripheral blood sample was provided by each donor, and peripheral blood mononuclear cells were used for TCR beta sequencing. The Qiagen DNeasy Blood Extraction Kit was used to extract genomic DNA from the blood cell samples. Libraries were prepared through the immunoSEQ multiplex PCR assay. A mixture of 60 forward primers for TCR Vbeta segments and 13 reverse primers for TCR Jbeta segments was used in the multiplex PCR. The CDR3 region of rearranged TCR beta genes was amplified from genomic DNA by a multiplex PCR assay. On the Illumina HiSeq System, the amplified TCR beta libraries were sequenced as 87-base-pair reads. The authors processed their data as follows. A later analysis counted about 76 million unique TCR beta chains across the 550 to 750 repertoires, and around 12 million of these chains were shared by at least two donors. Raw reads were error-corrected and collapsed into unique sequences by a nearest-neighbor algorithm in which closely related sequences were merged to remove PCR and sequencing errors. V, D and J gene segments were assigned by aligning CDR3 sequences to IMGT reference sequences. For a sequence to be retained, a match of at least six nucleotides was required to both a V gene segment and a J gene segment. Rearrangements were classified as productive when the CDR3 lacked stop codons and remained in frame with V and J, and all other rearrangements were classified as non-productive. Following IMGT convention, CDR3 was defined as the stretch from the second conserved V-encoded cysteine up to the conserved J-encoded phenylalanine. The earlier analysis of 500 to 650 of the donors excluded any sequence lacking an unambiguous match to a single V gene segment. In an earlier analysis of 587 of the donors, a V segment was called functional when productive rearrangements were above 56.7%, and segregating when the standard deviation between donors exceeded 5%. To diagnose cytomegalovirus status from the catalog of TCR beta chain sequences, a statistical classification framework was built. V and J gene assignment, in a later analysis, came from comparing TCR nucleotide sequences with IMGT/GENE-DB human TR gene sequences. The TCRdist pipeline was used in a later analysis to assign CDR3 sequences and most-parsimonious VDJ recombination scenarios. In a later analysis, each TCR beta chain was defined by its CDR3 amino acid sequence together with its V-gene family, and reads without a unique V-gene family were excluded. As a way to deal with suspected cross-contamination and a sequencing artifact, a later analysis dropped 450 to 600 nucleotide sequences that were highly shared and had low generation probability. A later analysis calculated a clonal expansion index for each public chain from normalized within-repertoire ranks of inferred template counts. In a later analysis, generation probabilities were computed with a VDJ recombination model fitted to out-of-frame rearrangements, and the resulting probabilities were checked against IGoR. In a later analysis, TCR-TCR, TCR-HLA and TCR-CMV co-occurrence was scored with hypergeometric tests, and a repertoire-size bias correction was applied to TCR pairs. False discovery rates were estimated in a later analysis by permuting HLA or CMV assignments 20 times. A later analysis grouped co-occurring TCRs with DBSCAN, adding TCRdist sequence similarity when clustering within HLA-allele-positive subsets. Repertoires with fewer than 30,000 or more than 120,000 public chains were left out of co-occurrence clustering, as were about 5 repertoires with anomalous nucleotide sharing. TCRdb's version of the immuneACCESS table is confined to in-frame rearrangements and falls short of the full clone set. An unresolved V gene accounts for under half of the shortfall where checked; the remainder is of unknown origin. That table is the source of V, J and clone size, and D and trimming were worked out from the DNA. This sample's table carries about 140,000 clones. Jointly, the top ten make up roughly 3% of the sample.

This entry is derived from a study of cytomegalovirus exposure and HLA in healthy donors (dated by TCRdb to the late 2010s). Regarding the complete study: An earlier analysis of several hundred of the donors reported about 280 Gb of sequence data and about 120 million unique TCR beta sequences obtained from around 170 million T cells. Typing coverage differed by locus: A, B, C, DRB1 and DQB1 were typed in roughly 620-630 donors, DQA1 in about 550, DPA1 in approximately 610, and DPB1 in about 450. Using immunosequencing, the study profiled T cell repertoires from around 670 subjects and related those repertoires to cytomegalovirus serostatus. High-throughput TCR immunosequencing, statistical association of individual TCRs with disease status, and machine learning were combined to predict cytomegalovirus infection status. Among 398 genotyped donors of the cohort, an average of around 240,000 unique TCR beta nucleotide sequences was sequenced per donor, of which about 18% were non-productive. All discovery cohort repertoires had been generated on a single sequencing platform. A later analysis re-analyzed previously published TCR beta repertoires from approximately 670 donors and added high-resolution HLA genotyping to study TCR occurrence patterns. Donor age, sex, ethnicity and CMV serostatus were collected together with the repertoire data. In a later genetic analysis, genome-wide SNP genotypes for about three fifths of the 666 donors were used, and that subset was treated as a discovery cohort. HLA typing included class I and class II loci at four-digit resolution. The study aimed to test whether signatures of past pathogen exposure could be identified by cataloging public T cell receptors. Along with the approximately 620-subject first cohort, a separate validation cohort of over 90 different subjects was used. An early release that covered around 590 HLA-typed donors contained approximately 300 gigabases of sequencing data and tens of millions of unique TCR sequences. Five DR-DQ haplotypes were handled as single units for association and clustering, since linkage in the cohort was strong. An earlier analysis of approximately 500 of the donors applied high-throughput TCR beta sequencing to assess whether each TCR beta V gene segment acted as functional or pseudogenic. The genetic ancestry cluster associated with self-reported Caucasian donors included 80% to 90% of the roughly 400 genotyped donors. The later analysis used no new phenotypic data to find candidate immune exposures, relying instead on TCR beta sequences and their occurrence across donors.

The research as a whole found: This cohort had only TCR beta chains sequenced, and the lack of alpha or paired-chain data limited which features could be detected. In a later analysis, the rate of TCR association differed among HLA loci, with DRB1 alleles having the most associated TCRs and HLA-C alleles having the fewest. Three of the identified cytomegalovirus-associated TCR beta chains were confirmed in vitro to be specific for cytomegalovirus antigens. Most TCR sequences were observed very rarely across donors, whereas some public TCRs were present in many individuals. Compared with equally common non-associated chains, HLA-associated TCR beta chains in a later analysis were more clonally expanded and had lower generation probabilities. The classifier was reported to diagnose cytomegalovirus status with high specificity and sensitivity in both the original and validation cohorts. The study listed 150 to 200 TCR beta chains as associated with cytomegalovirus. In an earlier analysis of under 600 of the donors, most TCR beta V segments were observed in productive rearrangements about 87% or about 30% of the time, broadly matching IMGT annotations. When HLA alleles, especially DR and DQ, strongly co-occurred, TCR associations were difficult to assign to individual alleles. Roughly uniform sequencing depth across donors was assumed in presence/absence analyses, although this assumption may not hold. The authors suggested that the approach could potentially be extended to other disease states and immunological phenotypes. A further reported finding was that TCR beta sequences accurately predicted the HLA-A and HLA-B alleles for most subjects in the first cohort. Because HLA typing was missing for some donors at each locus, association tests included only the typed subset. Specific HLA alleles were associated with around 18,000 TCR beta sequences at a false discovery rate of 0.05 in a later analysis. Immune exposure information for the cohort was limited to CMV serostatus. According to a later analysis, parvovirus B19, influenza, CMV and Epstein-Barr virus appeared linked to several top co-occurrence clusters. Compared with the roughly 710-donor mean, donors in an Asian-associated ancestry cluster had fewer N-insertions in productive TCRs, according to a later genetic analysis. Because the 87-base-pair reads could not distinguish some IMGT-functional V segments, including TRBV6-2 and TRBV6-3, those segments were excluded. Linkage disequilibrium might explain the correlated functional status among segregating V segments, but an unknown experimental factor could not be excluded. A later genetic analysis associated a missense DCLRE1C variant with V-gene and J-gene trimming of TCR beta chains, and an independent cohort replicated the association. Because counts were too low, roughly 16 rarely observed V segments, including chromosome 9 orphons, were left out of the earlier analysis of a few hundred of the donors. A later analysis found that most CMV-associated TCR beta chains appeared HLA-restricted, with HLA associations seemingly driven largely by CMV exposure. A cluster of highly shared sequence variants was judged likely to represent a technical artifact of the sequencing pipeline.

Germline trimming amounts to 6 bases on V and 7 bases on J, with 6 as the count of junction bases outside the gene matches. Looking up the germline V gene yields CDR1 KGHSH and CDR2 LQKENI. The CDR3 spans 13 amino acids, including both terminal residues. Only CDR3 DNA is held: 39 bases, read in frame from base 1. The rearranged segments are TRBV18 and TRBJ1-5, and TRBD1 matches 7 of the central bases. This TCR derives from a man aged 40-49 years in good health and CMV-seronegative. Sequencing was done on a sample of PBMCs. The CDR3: CASSTGEVQPQHL. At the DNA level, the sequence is TGTGCCAGCTCCACAGGGGAAGTCCAGCCCCAGCATCTT.